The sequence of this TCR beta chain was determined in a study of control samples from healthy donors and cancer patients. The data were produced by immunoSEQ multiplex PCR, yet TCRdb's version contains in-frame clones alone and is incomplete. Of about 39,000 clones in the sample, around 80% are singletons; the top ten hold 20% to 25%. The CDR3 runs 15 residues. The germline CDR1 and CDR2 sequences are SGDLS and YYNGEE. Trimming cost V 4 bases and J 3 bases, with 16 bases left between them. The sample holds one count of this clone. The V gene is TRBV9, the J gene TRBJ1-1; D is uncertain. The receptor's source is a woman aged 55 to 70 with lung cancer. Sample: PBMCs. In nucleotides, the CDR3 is TGTGCCAGCAGCCCTAGTGCAAGGGCGGACACTGAAGCTTTCTTT. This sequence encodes CASSPSARADTEAFF.